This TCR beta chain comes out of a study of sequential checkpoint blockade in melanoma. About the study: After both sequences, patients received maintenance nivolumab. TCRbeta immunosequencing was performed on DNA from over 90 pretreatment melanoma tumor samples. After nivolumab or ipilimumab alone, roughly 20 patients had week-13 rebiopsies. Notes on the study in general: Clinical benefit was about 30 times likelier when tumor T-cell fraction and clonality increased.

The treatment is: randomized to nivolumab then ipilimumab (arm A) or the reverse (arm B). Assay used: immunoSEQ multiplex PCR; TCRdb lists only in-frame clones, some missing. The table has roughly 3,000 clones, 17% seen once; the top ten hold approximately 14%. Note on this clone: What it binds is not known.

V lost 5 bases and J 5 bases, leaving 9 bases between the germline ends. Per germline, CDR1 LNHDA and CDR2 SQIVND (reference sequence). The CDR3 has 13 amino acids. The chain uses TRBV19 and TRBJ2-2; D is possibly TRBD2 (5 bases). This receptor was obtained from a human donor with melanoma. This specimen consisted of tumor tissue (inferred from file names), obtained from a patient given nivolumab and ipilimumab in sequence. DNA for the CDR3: TGTGCCAGTAGTTATCTAGCTACCGGGGAGCTGTTTTTT. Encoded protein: CASSYLATGELFF. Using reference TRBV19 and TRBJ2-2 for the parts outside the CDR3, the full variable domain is DGGITQSPKYLFRKEGQNVTLSCEQNLNHDAMYWYRQDPGQGLRLIYYSQIVNDFQKGDIAEGYSVSREKKESFPLTVTSAQKNPTAFYLCASSYLATGELFFGEGSRLTVL.